This entry describes one T cell receptor (beta chain). This sample is drawn from a study of T cell responses to AZD1222 COVID-19 vaccine. The CDR3 has 17 residues. Sequenced by immunoSEQ multiplex PCR; TCRdb stores in-frame clones only, minus some. Among approximately 83,000 clones listed, 75% to 95% were seen once. The sequences come from peripheral blood, collected on day 0 of MenACWY control vaccination. This chain connects TRBV21-1 to TRBJ1-3; the tabulated D call, TRBD1, remains unverified against the DNA. TRBV21-1 is recorded as a pseudogene. This sequence originates from an adult in good health. In DNA, the CDR3 is TGTTACCGTTTGAGGGACAGGCACCCTTACTCTGGAAACACCATATATTTT. It translates to CYRLRDRHPYSGNTIYF.